A selection of T cell receptor beta chains follows, all from one sample in a study of blood T cell repertoires in COVID-19. Using immunoSEQ multiplex PCR, the repertoire was profiled, and TCRdb retains in-frame clones only, with some absent. This sample carries roughly 80,000 clones, around 85% of them seen once, and the ten largest clones take over 15%. Sequenced material: peripheral blood. Receptors were obtained from a man aged 80 or over in a cohort sampled during active COVID-19. Each CDR3 is given with its conserved first and last residue. Each record gives: CDR3 DNA, CDR3 protein, V gene, J gene, D gene, clone size. A D gene is named only where the DNA matches it firmly. The size of a clone is reported for some rows only, either as once, few or many, or as a class for expanded clones.

DNA: TGTGCCAGTAGTATCGGGACTAGTACCTACGAGCAGTACTTC
CDR3: CASSIGTSTYEQYF
V: TRBV19
J: TRBJ2-7
D: TRBD2
size: -

DNA: TGTGCCATCAGGACAGCTCTCTCCTACAATGAGCAGTTCTTC
CDR3: CAIRTALSYNEQFF
V: TRBV10-3
J: TRBJ2-1
D: -
size: -

DNA: TGTGCCAGTAGTTCGCCGGGACAGGGGGCGATAGTCACCGGGGAGCTGTTTTTT
CDR3: CASSSPGQGAIVTGELFF
V: TRBV19
J: TRBJ2-2
D: TRBD1
size: -

DNA: TGCGCCAGCAGCTTGGCAAGCCTAGCGGGGCAAGAGACCCAGTACTTC
CDR3: CASSLASLAGQETQYF
V: TRBV5-1
J: TRBJ2-5
D: TRBD2
size: -

DNA: TGCGCCAGCAGTGAGTCGAACGGGACAGTTAATGAAAAACTGTTTTTT
CDR3: CASSESNGTVNEKLFF
V: TRBV10-1
J: TRBJ1-4
D: TRBD1
size: once

DNA: TGTGCCAGCAGCTTAGCTTTGGGGCCTCAAGAGACCCAGTACTTC
CDR3: CASSLALGPQETQYF
V: TRBV11-2
J: TRBJ2-5
D: -
size: -

DNA: TGTGCCAGCAGCTTAACGGGGACAGGGGCAGATACGCAGTATTTT
CDR3: CASSLTGTGADTQYF
V: TRBV7-7
J: TRBJ2-3
D: TRBD1
size: -

DNA: TGTGCCACCAGCCCAAGGTATCGGAGGGAAACCGGGGAGCTGTTTTTT
CDR3: CATSPRYRRETGELFF
V: TRBV15
J: TRBJ2-2
D: -
size: -

DNA: TGCGCCAGCAGCGGACCCGCCGGAGGGGGCCGGAACACCGGGGAGCTGTTTTTT
CDR3: CASSGPAGGGRNTGELFF
V: TRBV4-1
J: TRBJ2-2
D: -
size: few

DNA: TGCGCCAGCAGTCGGGGGCGCGGGGGGGCGCAAGAGACCCAGTACTTC
CDR3: CASSRGRGGAQETQYF
V: TRBV5-1
J: TRBJ2-5
D: TRBD2
size: -

DNA: TGTGCCAGCAGCCAGAGGGACTCGGCAGTGGATGGCTACACCTTC
CDR3: CASSQRDSAVDGYTF
V: TRBV3-1/TRBV3-2
J: TRBJ1-2
D: -
size: once

DNA: TGTGCCACCAGCCCACCGGGACAGGGATATGAAAAACTGTTTTTT
CDR3: CATSPPGQGYEKLFF
V: TRBV15
J: TRBJ1-4
D: TRBD1
size: once

DNA: TGTGCCAGCAGCCAAGATGGAGGGGTCGAGGGCCGCCGGGAGACCCAGTACTTC
CDR3: CASSQDGGVEGRRETQYF
V: TRBV3-1/TRBV3-2
J: TRBJ2-5
D: -
size: -

DNA: TGTGCCAGCAGTTCCGGGACAGGGGCCCTCGCCGGGGAGCTGTTTTTT
CDR3: CASSSGTGALAGELFF
V: TRBV7-9
J: TRBJ2-2
D: TRBD1
size: -

DNA: TGTGCCAGCAGCTTGGACGGGGTCAACTATGGCTACACCTTC
CDR3: CASSLDGVNYGYTF
V: TRBV5-4
J: TRBJ1-2
D: -
size: -

DNA: TGTGCCAGCAGTGAAGCTCTAGGACAGGCTAGTGGATCACCCCTCCACTTT
CDR3: CASSEALGQASGSPLHF
V: TRBV6-1
J: TRBJ1-6
D: TRBD1
size: few

DNA: TGTGCCAGCAGCTTAACCCCAGGGGTCACTGAAGCTTTCTTT
CDR3: CASSLTPGVTEAFF
V: TRBV7-3
J: TRBJ1-1
D: -
size: once

DNA: TGTGCCAGCAGCGCCGGGACTAGCGGGGGTCCCGGGGAGCTGTTTTTT
CDR3: CASSAGTSGGPGELFF
V: TRBV7-8
J: TRBJ2-2
D: TRBD2
size: -

DNA: TGTGCCAGCAGTCCTAAGGCGGGGGGGAGAGATACGCAGTATTTT
CDR3: CASSPKAGGRDTQYF
V: TRBV25-1
J: TRBJ2-3
D: TRBD2
size: -

DNA: TGTGCCACCGCGATGAAACCTACCGGGACAGGTAACCAGCCCCAGCATTTT
CDR3: CATAMKPTGTGNQPQHF
V: TRBV24-1
J: TRBJ1-5
D: TRBD1
size: -

DNA: TGCAGCGTTGAAGATGATACGGGTCCACTTGGCTACACCTTC
CDR3: CSVEDDTGPLGYTF
V: TRBV29-1
J: TRBJ1-2
D: -
size: -

DNA: TGTGCCAGCAGCTTGGACAGGGTAGGCACCATATATTTT
CDR3: CASSLDRVGTIYF
V: TRBV5-4
J: TRBJ1-3
D: -
size: few